These 31 T cell receptor beta chains came from one sample sequenced in a study of cytomegalovirus exposure and HLA in healthy donors. The study ran its PCR with 60 Vbeta and 13 Jbeta primers. Produced via immunoSEQ multiplex PCR; TCRdb's table is partial and in-frame only. The sample includes 140,000 to 150,000 clones, about 75% of them seen just once. The sequencing input was PBMCs. These receptor sequences come from a man between 25 and 39 years old in good health and CMV-seronegative.

The chain joins TRBV2 to TRBJ2-1; D may be TRBD2 (5 bases). Germline CDR1 SNHLY, CDR2 FYNNEI. This CDR3 is built from 13 residues. V dropped 4 bases and J dropped 5 bases, with 9 bases sitting between them. CDR3 region: CASSVGGNNEQFF. CDR3 sequence (DNA): TGTGCCAGCAGTGTAGGAGGAAACAATGAGCAGTTCTTC.

This chain uses TRBV21-1 with TRBJ1-5; TRBD1 reflects the table's D call only, with no check against the DNA. TRBV21-1 is marked as a pseudogene. The CDR3 has 17 amino acids. The CDR3 region is CASSKEGDREGNQPQHF. Here the CDR3 DNA reads TGTGCCAGCAGCAAAGAGGGGGACAGGGAAGGCAATCAGCCCCAGCATTTT.

This clone was counted only a few times. This chain uses TRBV5-5 with TRBJ2-7; D is perhaps TRBD1 (7 bases). V gave up 0 bases and J gave up 5 bases, with 12 bases separating them. The V gene's germline CDR1 is SGHKS and CDR2 YYEKEE (reference sequence). The CDR3 length is 14 residues. CDR3 sequence (DNA): TGTGCCAGCAGCTTGGGGTCCAGGGGGGACGAGCAGTACTTC. Translating it yields CASSLGSRGDEQYF. The complete variable domain, with remaining parts taken from reference TRBV5-5 and TRBJ2-7, reads DAGVTQSPTHLIKTRGQQVTLRCSPISGHKSVSWYQQVLGQGPQFIFQYYEKEERGRGNFPDRFSARQFPNYSSELNVNALLLGDSALYLCASSLGSRGDEQYFGPGTRLTVT.

The V and J genes are TRBV15 and TRBJ1-1, with a weak D call TRBD1 (5 bases). Germline values: CDR1 LNHNV, CDR2 YYDKDF (reference sequence). The CDR3 runs to 15 residues. V was trimmed by 1 base and J by 5 bases, leaving 14 bases between them. CDR3 DNA: TGTGCCACCAGCAGAGGACCCACGCGGGGGACTGAAGCTTTCTTT. It yields the protein CATSRGPTRGTEAFF.

The rearrangement uses TRBV7-8 and TRBJ1-5; D unclear. Looked up from germline, CDR1 is SGHVS and CDR2 is FQNEAQ. Trimming stripped 3 bases from V and 7 bases from J, with 10 bases between. The CDR3 has 13 amino acids. CDR3 sequence: CASSFEGEQPQHF. Here the CDR3 DNA reads TGTGCCAGCAGCTTCGAGGGAGAGCAGCCCCAGCATTTT.

The V gene is TRBV18, the J gene TRBJ2-1; 8 nucleotides agree with TRBD2. V lost 6 bases and J lost 5; bases outside the gene matches: 9. CDR1 and CDR2 from the germline V gene are KGHSH and LQKENI. CDR3 length: 15 amino acids. This CDR3 reads CASSQMSGGDNEQFF. Here the CDR3 DNA reads TGTGCCAGCTCCCAGATGAGCGGGGGAGACAATGAGCAGTTCTTC.

The chain links TRBV9 to TRBJ2-3; 7 positions match TRBD1. J lost 2 bases, V lost 4 bases, and 7 bases had no gene match. Germline CDR1 SGDLS, CDR2 YYNGEE. CDR3 size: 15 residues. The CDR3 spells CASSPRQGLTDTQYF. Written as DNA, the CDR3 is TGTGCCAGCAGCCCTCGACAGGGCCTCACAGATACGCAGTATTTT.

The chain carries TRBV4-1 and TRBJ1-2; TRBD1 aligns across 9 bases. CDR1 and CDR2 from the germline V gene are MGHRA and YSYEKL. Trimming took 4 bases from V and 6 from J; bases not matched to a gene: 6. The CDR3 is 14 amino acids. The CDR3 region is CASSRQGDRDGYTF. The CDR3, as DNA: TGCGCCAGCAGCCGGCAGGGGGACAGGGATGGCTACACCTTC.

V usage is TRBV7-2 and J usage is TRBJ2-5; a weak D match, TRBD1 (5 bases). Trimming left V 4 bases short and J 4 bases short, with 13 bases between. The CDR3 covers 14 residues. Germline V CDR1 and CDR2: SGHTA, FQGNSA. The CDR3 DNA sequence: TGTGCCAGCAGCTCCGTTAGGGGTGGAGAGACCCAGTACTTC. This sequence encodes CASSSVRGGETQYF.

The chain couples TRBV7-9 to TRBJ1-3; TRBD1 is a possible D gene (6 bases). CDR1 is SEHNR, CDR2 FQNEAQ, per germline (reference sequence). The ends were cut back, 4 bases at V and 6 bases at J, with 19 bases in the middle. CDR3 length: 16 amino acids. The chain's CDR3 is CASSSAQGIIQNTIYF. The CDR3 DNA sequence: TGTGCCAGCAGCTCCGCTCAGGGGATCATTCAAAACACCATATATTTT.

V usage is TRBV28 and J usage is TRBJ2-7; 7 positions agree with TRBD1. Germline lookup yields CDR1 MDHEN and CDR2 SYDVKM. CDR3 size: 15 residues. V dropped 5 bases and J dropped 5; count of bases not matched to a gene: 12. The chain's CDR3 is CASSPPKGGGDEQYF. The DNA for the CDR3 is TGTGCCAGCAGTCCGCCGAAAGGGGGCGGAGACGAGCAGTACTTC.

This clone is labeled medium-sized. This chain links TRBV19 with TRBJ2-7, with TRBD1 matching 10 bases. Unmatched junction bases numbered 6, after V lost 11 bases and J lost 5 bases. CDR3 length equals 12 residues. Germline CDR1 LNHDA, CDR2 SQIVND (reference sequence). CDR3 DNA sequence: TGTGCCTCCGGGACAGGGGTCAACGAGCAGTACTTC. It encodes CASGTGVNEQYF. Combining the CDR3 with reference TRBV19 and TRBJ2-7 gives the whole variable domain DGGITQSPKYLFRKEGQNVTLSCEQNLNHDAMYWYRQDPGQGLRLIYYSQIVNDFQKGDIAEGYSVSREKKESFPLTVTSAQKNPTAFYLCASGTGVNEQYFGPGTRLTVT.

V is TRBV7-9 and J is TRBJ1-5; D ambiguous. V was pared by 4 bases and J by 5 bases, with 12 bases between. The CDR3 contains 14 residues. Germline V gene lookup returns CDR1 SEHNR and CDR2 FQNEAQ (reference sequence). The CDR3 reads CASSWSSQDQPQHF. CDR3 DNA: TGTGCCAGCAGCTGGTCCAGTCAAGATCAGCCCCAGCATTTT. Drawing the rest from reference TRBV7-9 and TRBJ1-5, the complete variable domain is DTGVSQNPRHKITKRGQNVTFRCDPISEHNRLYWYRQTLGQGPEFLTYFQNEAQLEKSRLLSDRFSAERPKGSFSTLEIQRTEQGDSAMYLCASSWSSQDQPQHFGDGTRLSIL.

This clone was picked up one time. The chain carries TRBV2 and TRBJ2-3, with D possibly matching TRBD1 (6 bases). This CDR3 contains 16 residues. Trimming shortened V by 1 base and J by 4 bases, and 15 bases separated the two germline ends. Looked up from germline, CDR1 is SNHLY and CDR2 is FYNNEI. The chain's CDR3 is CASSEVLGTGSDTQYF. The CDR3 DNA reads TGTGCCAGCAGTGAAGTTTTGGGAACAGGGTCAGATACGCAGTATTTT.

V usage is TRBV7-3 and J usage is TRBJ2-3; no definite D call. Between the trimmed V and J ends, which lost 2 bases and 0 bases, there was a span of 6 bases. CDR1 SGHTA and CDR2 FQGTGA come from the germline V gene. The CDR3 runs 14 residues. The DNA of the CDR3 is TGTGCCAGCAGCTTACAGGTCAGCACAGATACGCAGTATTTT. It is translated as CASSLQVSTDTQYF.

This clone was found a few times. The chain joins TRBV7-3 to TRBJ2-3; 10 positions match TRBD1. CDR1 and CDR2 (germline): SGHTA, FQGTGA. The CDR3 covers 15 residues. With 4 bases clipped from V and 3 bases from J, the junction kept 4 bases outside the gene matches. The CDR3 DNA follows: TGTGCCAGCAGCTCGACAGGGGGCCGGACAGATACGCAGTATTTT. Protein product: CASSSTGGRTDTQYF.

The chain is built from TRBV6-1 and TRBJ2-5; 7 bases are shared with TRBD1. Germline lookup yields CDR1 MNHNS and CDR2 SASEGT. This CDR3 contains 14 residues. V shed 3 bases, J shed 5 bases, and the junction held 6 bases outside the gene matches. CDR3 sequence reads: CASSDHRGVETQYF. CDR3 in DNA: TGTGCCAGCAGTGACCACAGGGGAGTCGAGACCCAGTACTTC.

The gene calls are TRBV11-2 and TRBJ2-5; D is ambiguous. The germline gives CDR1 SGHAT, CDR2 FQNNGV. CDR3 length: 15 residues. Trimming cost V 7 bases and J 4 bases, with 19 bases left between them. In nucleotides, the CDR3 is TGTGCCAGCACCGTCTCCACTACCCCGGCAGAGACCCAGTACTTC. Its protein product is CASTVSTTPAETQYF.

This clone was detected only once. The chain carries TRBV7-3 and TRBJ2-1; D might be TRBD1 (7 bases). V was cut by 2 bases and J by 4 bases, with 12 bases left in between. Germline V lookup: CDR1 SGHTA, CDR2 FQGTGA. The CDR3 covers 15 residues. CDR3 sequence reads: CASSLSGGPYNEQFF. DNA for the CDR3: TGTGCCAGCAGCTTATCAGGGGGGCCTTACAATGAGCAGTTCTTC.

This chain connects TRBV28 to TRBJ1-1, with 10 bases identical to TRBD1. Germline assignment: CDR1 MDHEN and CDR2 SYDVKM. The CDR3 runs to 15 residues. V was pared by 4 bases and J by 2 bases, with 4 bases of the junction left unmatched. The CDR3 here is CASSWDRGYNTEAFF. The CDR3 DNA follows: TGTGCCAGCAGTTGGGACAGGGGATATAACACTGAAGCTTTCTTT.

V usage is TRBV6-5 and J usage is TRBJ2-1; weak D call: TRBD1 (6 bases). The CDR3 length is 13 residues. V was pared by 6 bases and J by 4 bases, with 10 bases between. Germline values: CDR1 MNHEY, CDR2 SVGAGI. CDR3 nucleotides: TGTGCCAGCAGACTGCAGGGGTACAATGAGCAGTTCTTC. Translated, it gives CASRLQGYNEQFF.

In this sample, this clone turned up a few times. The V call is TRBV30, the J call TRBJ2-1; D uncertain. Germline V gene data show CDR1 as GTSNPN and CDR2 as SVGIG (reference sequence). The CDR3 is made up of 15 amino acids. The V end lost 0 bases, the J end lost 7 bases, and 16 bases lay between the germline ends. The CDR3 coding sequence is TGTGCCTGGAGTGTGGGCTATCCTTTTGGGAATGAGCAGTTCTTC. This gives the protein CAWSVGYPFGNEQFF. The complete variable domain, with remaining parts taken from reference TRBV30 and TRBJ2-1, reads SQTIHQWPATLVQPVGSPLSLECTVEGTSNPNLYWYRQAAGRGLQLLFYSVGIGQISSEVPQNLSASRPQDRQFILSSKKLLLSDSGFYLCAWSVGYPFGNEQFFGPGTRLTVL.

The V and J genes are TRBV5-1 and TRBJ2-7, with TRBD2 matching 11 bases. CDR1 is SGHRS, CDR2 YFSETQ, per germline. This CDR3 is built from 16 residues. After removal of 0 bases from V and 10 bases from J, the junction contained 12 bases not matched to a gene. CDR3 nucleotide sequence: TGCGCCAGCAGCTTGGCCGGGACTAGCGGTCCTAAAGCCCAGTACTTC. It specifies CASSLAGTSGPKAQYF.

The J gene is TRBJ1-6, the V gene TRBV5-8; 7 nucleotides align to TRBD1. This CDR3 contains 15 residues. The germline CDR1 and CDR2 sequences are SGHTS and YDEGEE. V was clipped by 1 base and J by 7 bases; unmatched bases: 5. CDR3 loop: CASSLSSRGNSPLHF. As DNA, the CDR3 is TGTGCCAGCAGCTTGAGTAGCAGGGGGAATTCACCCCTCCACTTT.

V and J are TRBV28 and TRBJ2-5; D is perhaps TRBD2 (6 bases). The CDR3 has 15 amino acids. V shed 3 bases and J shed 6 bases, with 17 bases lying between them. Looked up from germline, CDR1 is MDHEN and CDR2 is SYDVKM. This chain's CDR3 is CASSLTGAGVKTQYF. Here the CDR3 DNA reads TGTGCCAGCAGTTTGACGGGAGCTGGTGTAAAGACCCAGTACTTC.

As concerns this clone: Mismatch with germline at one junction end may stem from a read error. V gene TRBV7-9 combines with J gene TRBJ1-5; 7 nucleotides agree with TRBD1. The CDR3 loop spans 14 amino acids. Germline lookup yields CDR1 SEHNR and CDR2 FQNEAQ (reference sequence). CDR3 nucleotide sequence: TGTTCCAGCACGACAGGACAGGTCAATCAGCCCCAGCATTTT. It is translated as CSSTTGQVNQPQHF.

This clone was observed a few times. V and J are TRBV7-2 and TRBJ2-1, with D possibly matching TRBD1 (5 bases). The CDR3 covers 15 residues. V was pared by 2 bases and J by 4 bases, with 12 bases between. Germline values: CDR1 SGHTA, CDR2 FQGNSA. The CDR3 sequence: CASSLSKGSYNEQFF. The CDR3, as DNA: TGTGCCAGCAGCTTATCTAAGGGGTCATACAATGAGCAGTTCTTC.

This chain joins TRBV2 and TRBJ2-1, with a tentative D call TRBD1 (6 bases). V was clipped by 8 bases and J by 2 bases, with 13 bases between them. The CDR3 consists of 14 residues. Looked up from germline, CDR1 is SNHLY and CDR2 is FYNNEI. CDR3 DNA: TGTGCCAGCGGGGCTGGGACAACCTACAATGAGCAGTTCTTC. Protein product: CASGAGTTYNEQFF.

The chain has TRBV2 and TRBJ1-1, with a tentative D call TRBD1 (6 bases). The germline gives CDR1 SNHLY, CDR2 FYNNEI. Trimming took 7 bases from V and 5 from J, leaving 20 bases between them. The length of the CDR3 is 15 residues. The CDR3 region has the DNA TGTGCCAGCACATCACAGGGTGGGTTATTTACTGAAGCTTTCTTT. Its translation is CASTSQGGLFTEAFF. Based on the CDR3 plus reference TRBV2 and TRBJ1-1, the full variable domain is EPEVTQTPSHQVTQMGQEVILRCVPISNHLYFYWYRQILGQKVEFLVSFYNNEISEKSEIFDDQFSVERPDGSNFTLKIRSTKLEDSAMYFCASTSQGGLFTEAFFGQGTRLTVV.

The chain links TRBV2 to TRBJ2-7; possible D gene TRBD2, 6 bases. The CDR3 runs 13 residues. The V gene's germline CDR1 is SNHLY and CDR2 FYNNEI. Trimming left V 7 bases short and J 2 bases short, with 12 bases between. CDR3 protein: CASNRDWTYEQYF. In nucleotides, the CDR3 is TGTGCCAGCAACCGGGACTGGACCTACGAGCAGTACTTC.

The chain combines TRBV9 with TRBJ2-3; D is undetermined. The germline V and J ends were trimmed by 4 bases and 0 bases, with 6 bases remaining between them. The CDR3 loop spans 13 amino acids. In germline, CDR1 is SGDLS, CDR2 YYNGEE. CDR3 region: CASSPPSTDTQYF. DNA of the CDR3: TGTGCCAGCAGCCCTCCTAGCACAGATACGCAGTATTTT.